This passage covers 10 T cell receptor beta chains from one sample sequenced in a study of regulatory T cells in long-lasting Graves disease. Both iRepertoire HTBI primers and Arm-PCR of CDR3 regions were used to build the TCR beta libraries. TCRdb reprocessed the multiplex PCR reads with MiXCR, giving one entry per CDR3 protein. The table includes about 450,000 distinct CDR3 sequences, 16% detected once. Specified time point: newly diagnosed GD, antithyroid drugs for less than 3 months. The TCR library used RNA extracted from PBMCs. This sample was also put to use in a study of T cells in Graves' hyperthyroidism and ophthalmopathy.

Sequenced material: peripheral blood mononuclear cells (PBMCs), taken at new diagnosis, from a patient treated with antithyroid drugs. Every receptor here comes from a woman in her twenties or thirties with Graves disease.

There are many counts of this clonotype. V gene TRBV6-2 or TRBV6-3 combines with J gene TRBJ2-1, with 9 bases lining up with TRBD2. V was pared by 6 bases and J by 2 bases, with 5 bases of the junction left unmatched. CDR1 is MNHEY and CDR2 is SVGEGT in the germline V gene. The CDR3 spans 15 residues. The CDR3 region has the DNA TGTGCCAGCAGCGATAGCGGGAGACCCTACAATGAGCAGTTCTTC. Amino acid sequence: CASSDSGRPYNEQFF.

The chain couples TRBV5-1 to TRBJ2-5; D is possibly TRBD2 (6 bases). Germline CDR1 SGHRS, CDR2 YFSETQ. Trimming cost V 3 bases and J 1 base, with 13 bases left between them. CDR3 size: 15 residues. CDR3 residues: CASSWSGTSQETQYF. The CDR3 bases are TGCGCCAGCAGCTGGTCCGGGACTTCCCAAGAGACCCAGTACTTC. Filled out from reference TRBV5-1 and TRBJ2-5, the complete variable domain reads KAGVTQTPRYLIKTRGQQVTLSCSPISGHRSVSWYQQTPGQGLQFLFEYFSETQRNKGNFPGRFSGRQFSNSRSEMNVSTLELGDSALYLCASSWSGTSQETQYFGPGTRLLVL.

This clonotype was seen many times. The chain uses TRBV27 and TRBJ2-7, with 8 bases fitting TRBD2. The CDR3 covers 16 residues. With V trimmed by 0 bases and J by 5 bases, 9 bases remained unmatched. The germline gives CDR1 MNHEY, CDR2 SMNVEV (reference sequence). For the CDR3, the DNA is TGTGCCAGCAGTTTATCAGGGACTAGATATCTCCACGAGCAGTACTTC. It translates to CASSLSGTRYLHEQYF.

This clonotype was recorded at least ten times. The J gene is TRBJ2-5, the V gene TRBV11-2; the D is unclear. Trimming removed 8 bases at V and 5 bases at J, with 9 bases between. This CDR3 contains 11 residues. Germline CDR1 is SGHAT and CDR2 is FQNNGV. Here the CDR3 DNA reads TGTGCCAGCGGGCCTGGGGAGACCCAGTACTTC. Encoded protein: CASGPGETQYF.

This clonotype showed up just a few times. The chain is built from TRBV5-1 and TRBJ2-1; D is ambiguous. V was pared by 4 bases and J by 0 bases, with 17 bases between. CDR1 is SGHRS, CDR2 YFSETQ, per germline. This CDR3 region has 17 residues. This CDR3 reads CASSPRKGKVSYNEQFF. The CDR3 region has the DNA TGCGCCAGCAGCCCCCGAAAGGGAAAGGTCTCCTACAATGAGCAGTTCTTC.

A note on this clonotype: A single base separates this from a much larger clone, so it may be a read error. The V and J genes are TRBV30 and TRBJ2-7, with TRBD1 matching over 9 bases. Germline CDR1 and CDR2: GTSNPN and SVGIG (reference sequence). The V gene end was trimmed by 5 bases and the J gene end by 1 base; junction bases not matched to a gene: 9. CDR3 length: 15 residues. CDR3 region: CAWGAPGTGSYEQYF. In DNA form, the CDR3 reads TGTGCCTGGGGTGCTCCCGGGACAGGGTCCTACGAGCAGTACTTC.

This clonotype has just a few counts. The chain is built from TRBV5-1 and TRBJ2-1; TRBD2 might be the D (6 bases). The length of the CDR3 is 13 residues. Germline-derived CDR1 and CDR2 are SGHRS and YFSETQ. With 5 bases removed from V and 0 bases from J, the gap between germline ends came to 6 bases. The CDR3 DNA is TGCGCCAGCAGGCGGGACTCCTACAATGAGCAGTTCTTC. This gives the protein CASRRDSYNEQFF.

This clonotype showed up many times. This chain uses TRBV27 with TRBJ1-2, with 8 bases aligning to TRBD1. The junction had 11 bases not matched to a gene; V was cut back by 5 bases and J by 3 bases. This CDR3 has 16 amino acids. Germline V lookup: CDR1 MNHEY, CDR2 SMNVEV (reference sequence). The CDR3 here is CASSPFPGTGDYGYTF. The CDR3 DNA follows: TGTGCCAGCAGTCCCTTCCCCGGGACAGGTGACTATGGCTACACCTTC.

The CDR3 DNA follows: TGTGCCAGCAGCTTACGGACTAGCGTCTCCTACGAGCAGTACTTC. This codes for CASSLRTSVSYEQYF. The chain carries TRBV7-9 and TRBJ2-7; 9 bases are shared with TRBD2. The CDR3 length is 15 residues. The ends lost 2 bases at V and 0 bases at J; junction bases unmatched: 2. Germline V gives CDR1 SEHNR, CDR2 FQNEAQ (reference sequence).

CDR3 nucleotide sequence: TGTGCCAGCAGCTTAGCAGGGCAGGCCAAGCGCTACGAGCAGTACTTC. Its translation: CASSLAGQAKRYEQYF. V gene TRBV7-8 combines with J gene TRBJ2-7; D ambiguous. The CDR3 sequence is 16 residues long. Germline V gene sequence: CDR1 SGHVS, CDR2 FQNEAQ. Trimming took off 0 bases at V and 3 bases at J, with 15 bases between the two ends.